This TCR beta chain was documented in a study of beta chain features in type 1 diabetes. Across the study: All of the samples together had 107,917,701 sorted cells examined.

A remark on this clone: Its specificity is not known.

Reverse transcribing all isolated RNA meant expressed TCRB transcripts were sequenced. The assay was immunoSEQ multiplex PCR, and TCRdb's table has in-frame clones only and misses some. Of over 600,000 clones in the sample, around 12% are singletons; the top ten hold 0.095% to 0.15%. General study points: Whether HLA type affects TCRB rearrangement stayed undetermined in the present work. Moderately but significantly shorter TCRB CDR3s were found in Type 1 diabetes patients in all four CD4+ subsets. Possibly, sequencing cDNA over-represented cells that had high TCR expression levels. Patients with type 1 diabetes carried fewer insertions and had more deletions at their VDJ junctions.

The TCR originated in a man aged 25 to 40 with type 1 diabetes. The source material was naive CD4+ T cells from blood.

CDR3 nucleotide sequence: TGTGCCAGCAGTGAATCTGAAAAACTGTTTTTT. Encoded protein: CASSESEKLFF. The V and J genes are TRBV2 and TRBJ1-4; D is undetermined. V was trimmed by 2 bases and J by 7 bases, leaving 2 bases between them. The length of the CDR3 is 11 residues. Germline lookup yields CDR1 SNHLY and CDR2 FYNNEI.